Listed here are 23 T cell receptor beta chains from one sample, sequenced in a study of blood T cell repertoires in COVID-19. Clones were sequenced by immunoSEQ multiplex PCR, and TCRdb holds only the in-frame ones, with some missing. The sample records 170,000 or so clones, around four fifths being singletons. What was sequenced was peripheral blood. The receptors originated from a man aged 70-80 years with active or convalescent COVID-19.

This clone came up a few times. The chain joins TRBV10-3 to TRBJ2-2, with TRBD2 as a possible D gene (6 bases). V was pared by 7 bases and J by 3 bases, with 9 bases between. This CDR3 is 13 amino acids long. The germline CDR1 and CDR2 sequences are ENHRY and SYGVKD. CDR3 DNA sequence: TGTGCCATCACACTAGCAGACACCGGGGAGCTGTTTTTT. This sequence encodes CAITLADTGELFF.

The chain uses TRBV3-1 (or the pseudogene TRBV3-2) and TRBJ1-1; 7 bases align to TRBD1. V lost 0 bases to trimming and J lost 5 bases; unmatched junction nucleotides: 3. CDR1 LGHDT and CDR2 YNNKEL come from the germline V gene (reference sequence). The CDR3 extends over 14 amino acids. The CDR3 region is CASSQDYRGTEAFF. CDR3 sequence (DNA): TGTGCCAGCAGCCAAGATTACAGGGGAACTGAAGCTTTCTTT.

The rearrangement joins TRBV6-5 to TRBJ2-2; no firm D call. This CDR3 comprises 13 residues. The germline V gene encodes CDR1 MNHEY and CDR2 SVGAGI. Trimming took off 6 bases at V and 3 bases at J, with 8 bases between the two ends. The CDR3 reads CASSRLDTGELFF. The CDR3 DNA follows: TGTGCCAGCAGCCGCTTAGACACCGGGGAGCTGTTTTTT.

The chain is built from TRBV7-9 and TRBJ1-3; D is uncertain. The CDR3 totals 13 residues. Trimming took 5 bases from V and 4 from J, leaving 9 bases between them. Germline V gene data show CDR1 as SEHNR and CDR2 as FQNEAQ (reference sequence). CDR3 protein: CASSGAWGNTIYF. The CDR3 bases are TGTGCCAGCAGCGGAGCGTGGGGAAACACCATATATTTT.

This clone has more than one count but fewer than ten. This chain connects TRBV18 to TRBJ2-7; D ambiguous. This CDR3 is 14 amino acids long. CDR1 is KGHSH, CDR2 LQKENI, per germline. Deletions cut 6 bases from V and 2 bases from J, with 14 bases between. Here the CDR3 reads CASSLGTVTYEQYF. Here the CDR3 DNA reads TGTGCCAGCTCTCTCGGTACGGTGACCTACGAGCAGTACTTC.

The chain recombines TRBV7-9 with TRBJ1-4, with a possible D match to TRBD1 (5 bases). The CDR3 spans 16 residues. Germline V CDR1 and CDR2: SEHNR, FQNEAQ (reference sequence). V was clipped by 6 bases and J by 2 bases, with 16 bases between them. DNA for the CDR3: TGTGCCAGCAGATACGGTCAGGGTAGCACTAATGAAAAACTGTTTTTT. This codes for CASRYGQGSTNEKLFF.

This clone occurred a few times. The chain uses TRBV2 and TRBJ1-4; possibly TRBD1 for D (5 bases). CDR3 length equals 14 residues. The germline V gene encodes CDR1 SNHLY and CDR2 FYNNEI. V was clipped by 5 bases and J by 5 bases, with 12 bases between them. In nucleotides, the CDR3 is TGTGCCAGCAGTCCCGGGACTCCGAATGAAAAACTGTTTTTT. It encodes CASSPGTPNEKLFF. The full variable domain, with the rest looked up from reference TRBV2 and TRBJ1-4, is EPEVTQTPSHQVTQMGQEVILRCVPISNHLYFYWYRQILGQKVEFLVSFYNNEISEKSEIFDDQFSVERPDGSNFTLKIRSTKLEDSAMYFCASSPGTPNEKLFFGSGTQLSVL.

This clone showed up just a few times. The CDR3, as DNA: TGCGCCAGCAGCATAGTAGGGGACTATGGCTACACCTTC. This encodes CASSIVGDYGYTF. V usage is TRBV5-1 and J usage is TRBJ1-2; D is perhaps TRBD1 (5 bases). V was shortened by 4 bases and J by 3 bases, with 10 bases between the two germline ends. Germline lookup yields CDR1 SGHRS and CDR2 YFSETQ. The CDR3 has 13 residues. Full variable domain (rest looked up from reference TRBV5-1 and TRBJ1-2): KAGVTQTPRYLIKTRGQQVTLSCSPISGHRSVSWYQQTPGQGLQFLFEYFSETQRNKGNFPGRFSGRQFSNSRSEMNVSTLELGDSALYLCASSIVGDYGYTFGSGTRLTVV.

This rearrangement joins TRBV5-1 to TRBJ2-3; maybe TRBD2 (6 bases). This CDR3 has 17 amino acids. Germline assignment: CDR1 SGHRS and CDR2 YFSETQ. The V end was cut by 4 bases, the J end by 6 bases, with 24 bases between. The CDR3 DNA is TGCGCCAGCAGCCTTCTACCGGGGACTGAGCATTGGGATACGCAGTATTTT. Its protein product is CASSLLPGTEHWDTQYF.

This clone has more than one count but fewer than ten. This chain links TRBV18 with TRBJ2-1, with 10 positions matching TRBD2. CDR3 size: 15 residues. Germline V lookup: CDR1 KGHSH, CDR2 LQKENI. The V segment lost 5 bases and the J segment 8 bases; nucleotides outside the gene matches: 9. The CDR3 bases are TGTGCCAGCTCAACCCCTAGCGGGAGTGGATATGAGCAGTTCTTC. It codes for CASSTPSGSGYEQFF.

Concerning this clone: A junction boundary mismatches the germline segment, possibly from a read error. This chain uses TRBV2 with TRBJ2-7; D uncertain. The germline gives CDR1 SNHLY, CDR2 FYNNEI. This CDR3 has 10 amino acids. CDR3 in amino acids: CASSSHGGSF. CDR3 coding DNA: TGTGCCAGCAGTAGCCACGGCGGAAGCTTC.

The genes are TRBV18 and TRBJ1-2; D remains ambiguous. V lost 2 bases and J 0 bases, leaving 13 bases between the germline ends. CDR1 KGHSH and CDR2 LQKENI come from the germline V gene. The CDR3 covers 16 residues. The CDR3, as DNA: TGTGCCAGCTCACCAAGAACTCTTGCCCCTAACTATGGCTACACCTTC. Its translation is CASSPRTLAPNYGYTF.

V gene TRBV6-5 combines with J gene TRBJ1-6; the D is unclear. Germline V lookup: CDR1 MNHEY, CDR2 SVGAGI. V lost 4 bases and J lost 8, with 15 bases in between. This CDR3 spans 15 amino acids. CDR3 coding DNA: TGTGCCAGCAGTTGGTCGCGGGCAATACATTCACCCCTCCACTTT. Residues: CASSWSRAIHSPLHF.

The CDR3 reads CASVRTGSVNEQFF. The CDR3 DNA reads as TGTGCCAGCGTAAGGACAGGGTCGGTCAATGAGCAGTTCTTC. V and J are TRBV2 and TRBJ2-1; 8 nucleotides match TRBD1. Germline lookup yields CDR1 SNHLY and CDR2 FYNNEI. The CDR3 is 14 amino acids. The V segment lost 8 bases and the J segment 6 bases; nucleotides outside the gene matches: 9.

This clone appeared a single time. The V gene is TRBV7-2, the J gene TRBJ2-3, with TRBD1 matching over 7 bases. Germline V lookup: CDR1 SGHTA, CDR2 FQGNSA. Trimming at V came to 4 bases and at J to 1 base, leaving 2 bases not matched to a gene. The CDR3 is 14 residues long. The CDR3 DNA sequence: TGTGCCAGCAGCTCCGACAGGGGCACAGATACGCAGTATTTT. Translation gives CASSSDRGTDTQYF.

The chain joins TRBV9 to TRBJ1-2; 9 bases fit TRBD1. The CDR3 runs to 16 residues. V was clipped by 3 bases and J by 7 bases; unmatched bases: 13. Per the germline V gene, CDR1 is SGDLS and CDR2 is YYNGEE. The CDR3 reads CASSGQGVSQGGGYTF. CDR3 sequence (DNA): TGTGCCAGCAGCGGACAGGGGGTGTCTCAGGGAGGTGGCTACACCTTC.

The V and J genes are TRBV30 and TRBJ1-5; D unclear. This CDR3 has 14 amino acids. Germline CDR1 is GTSNPN and CDR2 is SVGIG (reference sequence). The V and J ends lost 1 base and 3 bases respectively, with 10 bases between them. This CDR3 reads CAWSGAGTNQPQHF. The CDR3 bases are TGTGCCTGGAGTGGTGCGGGAACCAATCAGCCCCAGCATTTT. The complete variable domain, with remaining parts taken from reference TRBV30 and TRBJ1-5, reads SQTIHQWPATLVQPVGSPLSLECTVEGTSNPNLYWYRQAAGRGLQLLFYSVGIGQISSEVPQNLSASRPQDRQFILSSKKLLLSDSGFYLCAWSGAGTNQPQHFGDGTRLSIL.

J is TRBJ2-1 and V is TRBV29-1; D uncertain. The CDR3 contains 12 residues. Germline V CDR1 and CDR2: SQVTM, ANQGSEA. V lost 8 bases and J lost 5, with 13 bases in between. In DNA, the CDR3 is TGCAGCCCCCAACGCACAAACAATGAGCAGTTCTTC. Protein: CSPQRTNNEQFF.

The rearrangement uses TRBV3-1 (or the pseudogene TRBV3-2) and TRBJ2-1; D not resolved. Deletions cut 4 bases from V and 0 bases from J, with 7 bases between. CDR3 length: 14 amino acids. From germline, CDR1 is LGHDT and CDR2 YNNKEL (reference sequence). CDR3 sequence (DNA): TGTGCCAGCAGCCTAGCCAGCTCCTACAATGAGCAGTTCTTC. It is translated as CASSLASSYNEQFF.

The gene calls are TRBV20-1 and TRBJ2-5; 7 bases line up with TRBD1. Looked up from germline, CDR1 is DFQATT and CDR2 is SNEGSKA (reference sequence). The length of the CDR3 is 11 residues. Trimming cost V 5 bases and J 6 bases; bases outside gene matches: 3. CDR3: CSADRDQTQYF. CDR3 bases: TGCAGTGCTGACAGGGACCAGACCCAGTACTTC.

This clone was counted once. The CDR3 nucleotides are TGCGCCAGCAGCTTGTTGCCGGGACAGGGGGCTCTAAACATTCAGTACTTC. Translated: CASSLLPGQGALNIQYF. The chain joins TRBV5-1 to TRBJ2-4, with 12 bases matching TRBD1. The V and J ends lost 1 base and 6 bases, in that order; junction bases with no gene match: 8. Germline assignment: CDR1 SGHRS and CDR2 YFSETQ. The CDR3 runs to 17 residues.

The chain links TRBV3-1 (or the pseudogene TRBV3-2) to TRBJ1-3; weak D call: TRBD1 (6 bases). V lost 0 bases and J 6 bases, leaving 9 bases between the germline ends. The CDR3 covers 14 residues. Germline V gene sequence: CDR1 LGHDT, CDR2 YNNKEL (reference sequence). The CDR3 DNA follows: TGTGCCAGCAGCCAAGATCCAGGGGAAAACACCATATATTTT. As protein: CASSQDPGENTIYF.

The chain has TRBV2 and TRBJ2-2, with D hard to call. Germline CDR1 and CDR2: SNHLY and FYNNEI. This CDR3 spans 12 amino acids. V lost 5 bases to trimming and J lost 6 bases, with 7 bases between them. CDR3 nucleotides: TGTGCCAGCAGTAGCGACTCCGGGGAGCTGTTTTTT. Translating it yields CASSSDSGELFF.